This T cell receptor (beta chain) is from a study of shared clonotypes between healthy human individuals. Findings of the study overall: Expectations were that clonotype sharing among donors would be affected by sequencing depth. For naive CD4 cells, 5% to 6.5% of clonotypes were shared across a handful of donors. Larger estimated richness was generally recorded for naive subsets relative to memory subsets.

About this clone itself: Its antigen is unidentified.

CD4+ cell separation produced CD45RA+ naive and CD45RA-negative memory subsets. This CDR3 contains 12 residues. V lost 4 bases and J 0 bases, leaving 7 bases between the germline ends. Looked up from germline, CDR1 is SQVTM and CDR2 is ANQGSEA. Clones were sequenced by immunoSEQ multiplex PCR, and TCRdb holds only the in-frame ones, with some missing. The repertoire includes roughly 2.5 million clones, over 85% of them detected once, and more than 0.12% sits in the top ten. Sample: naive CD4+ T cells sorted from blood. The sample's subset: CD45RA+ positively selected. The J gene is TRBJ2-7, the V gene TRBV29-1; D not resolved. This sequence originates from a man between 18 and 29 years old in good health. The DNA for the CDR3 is TGCAGCGTTGTAGAGCACTCCTACGAGCAGTACTTC. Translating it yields CSVVEHSYEQYF.